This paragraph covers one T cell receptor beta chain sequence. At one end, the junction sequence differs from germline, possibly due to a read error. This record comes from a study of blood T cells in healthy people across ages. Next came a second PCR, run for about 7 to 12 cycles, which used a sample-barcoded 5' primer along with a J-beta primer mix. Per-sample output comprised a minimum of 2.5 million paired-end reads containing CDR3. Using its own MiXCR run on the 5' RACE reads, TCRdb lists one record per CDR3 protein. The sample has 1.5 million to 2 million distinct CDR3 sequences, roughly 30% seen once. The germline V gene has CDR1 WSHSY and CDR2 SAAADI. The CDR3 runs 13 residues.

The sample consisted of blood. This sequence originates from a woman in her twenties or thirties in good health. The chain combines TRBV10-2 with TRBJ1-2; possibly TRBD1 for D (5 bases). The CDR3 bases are TGCGCCTGCAGCCCCGGGACGGACTATGGCTACACCTTC. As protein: CACSPGTDYGYTF.